The source of this T cell receptor (beta chain) is a study of T cell responses to AZD1222 COVID-19 vaccine. This CDR3 comprises 16 residues. CDR1 is SGHRS, CDR2 YFSETQ, per germline. Trimming cost V 2 bases and J 3 bases; bases outside gene matches: 7. Some clones are missing from TCRdb's copy, which holds only in-frame ones; the method was immunoSEQ multiplex PCR. The sample has more than 70,000 clones; approximately 90% are singletons. The origin of this receptor is an adult who received the AZD1222 COVID-19 vaccine. The material was peripheral blood, obtained 28 days after the second AZD1222 dose. The chain links TRBV5-1 to TRBJ2-3, with 9 bases matching TRBD2. The CDR3 here is CASSLTASGMTDTQYF. CDR3 nucleotide sequence: TGCGCCAGCAGCTTAACGGCTAGCGGGATGACAGATACGCAGTATTTT.